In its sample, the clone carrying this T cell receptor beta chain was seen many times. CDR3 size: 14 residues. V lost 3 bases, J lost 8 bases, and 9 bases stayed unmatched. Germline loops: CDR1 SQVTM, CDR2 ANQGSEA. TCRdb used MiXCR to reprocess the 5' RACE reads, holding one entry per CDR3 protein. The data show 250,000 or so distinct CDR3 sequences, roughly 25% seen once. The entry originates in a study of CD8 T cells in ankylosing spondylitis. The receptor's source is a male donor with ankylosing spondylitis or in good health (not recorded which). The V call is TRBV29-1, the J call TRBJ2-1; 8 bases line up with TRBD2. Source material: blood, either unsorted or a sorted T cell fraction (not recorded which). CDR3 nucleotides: TGCAGCGTTGAGACTAGCGATCGGGGCGATGAGCAGTTCTTC. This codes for CSVETSDRGDEQFF.